This TCR beta chain was obtained from a study of long-term antiretroviral therapy in people with HIV. Points from the study as a whole: The blood, collected between the mid-2000s and the late 2010s, was possibly taken under older ART regimens. Nothing was known about ART adherence, viral resistance or changes in therapy.

The junction had 6 bases not matched to a gene; V was cut back by 5 bases and J by 5 bases. Germline-derived CDR1 and CDR2 are SEHNR and FQNEAQ (reference sequence). CDR3 length: 14 residues. immunoSEQ v3.0 was run at survey level. The method was immunoSEQ multiplex PCR; TCRdb's version includes in-frame clones alone and lacks a portion of them. The top ten hold around a fifth of the sample, which has some 11,000 clones, around four fifths seen once. In the case of this clone: Its matching antigen is unknown.

The source is a man under 40 with HIV. V gene TRBV7-9 combines with J gene TRBJ2-3; 8 nucleotides align to TRBD1. Sequencing was performed on unsorted PBMCs, taken at the start of antiretroviral therapy, before treatment. The CDR3 DNA is TGTGCCAGCAGCCCAAAGACAGGGGTAGATACGCAGTATTTT. Encoded protein: CASSPKTGVDTQYF.